This T cell receptor (beta chain) is from a study of T cells after yellow fever vaccination. Study conclusions and caveats: Subsequent to the booster, the majority of primary-vaccination clones reappeared (around 96% CD4, about 90% CD8). Within FACS-sorted repertoires, abundant clonotypes contaminating from the bulk population could be present.

The sample holds many counts of this clonotype. Its antigen is unidentified. CDR3 length: 13 amino acids. Trimming removed 3 bases from V and 7 bases from J; junction bases left unmatched: 4. The germline V gene has CDR1 SGHKS and CDR2 YYEKEE (reference sequence). TCRdb redid the calling of the 5' RACE reads with MiXCR, one entry per CDR3 protein. The sample includes around 140,000 distinct CDR3 sequences, roughly 8.2% of them seen just once. The chain recombines TRBV5-5 with TRBJ1-1, with 9 bases that match TRBD1. The sample in question was CD4+ T cells sorted from PBMCs, obtained 5 days after the yellow fever booster vaccination. The origin of this receptor is a young man who received the YFV17D yellow fever vaccine. The CDR3 nucleotides read TGTGCCAGCAGCTGGGACAGGGCGGGTGAAGCTTTCTTT. Translation: CASSWDRAGEAFF. The whole variable domain, remainder taken from reference TRBV5-5 and TRBJ1-1, is DAGVTQSPTHLIKTRGQQVTLRCSPISGHKSVSWYQQVLGQGPQFIFQYYEKEERGRGNFPDRFSARQFPNYSSELNVNALLLGDSALYLCASSWDRAGEAFFGQGTRLTVV.